The text below deals with one T cell receptor (beta chain). Its target is unknown. This record belongs to a study of T cell repertoires in cytomegalovirus infection. On the study more broadly: Public signatures in TCR beta pointed to CMV infection and matching HLA type.

Study outcomes and limitations: Ex vivo, HLA-C-restricted CMV-specific TCR beta clonotypes prevailed over the rest of the response. Carriers of CMV plus the relevant HLA were identified by cumulative public TCR beta family frequency.

This CDR3 is 14 amino acids long. The junction had 8 bases not matched to a gene; V was cut back by 6 bases and J by 5 bases. The V gene's germline CDR1 is SNHLY and CDR2 FYNNEI. TCRdb independently ran MiXCR on the reads; one entry per CDR3 protein. The table includes roughly 310,000 distinct CDR3 sequences, about 17% detected once. The chain joins TRBV2 to TRBJ1-1; 8 bases line up with TRBD1. The specimen was PBMCs. This TCR was sampled from a human donor in good health (CMV status not recorded). Some clones in this sample may be carry-over from other donors' samples. The CDR3: CASRTDRGLTEAFF. CDR3 bases: TGTGCCAGCAGAACCGACAGGGGATTGACTGAAGCTTTCTTT.